This T cell receptor (beta chain) was found in a study of blood T cell repertoires in COVID-19. Trimming removed 5 bases at V and 0 bases at J, with 5 bases between. The length of the CDR3 is 12 residues. CDR1 is SGHTA and CDR2 is FQGNSA in the germline V gene. A remark on this clone: Other DNA sequences from this sample encode an identical CDR3 as well.

Authors' data handling: By means of reference gene primer amplification, nucleated cell counts were estimated. Sequencing was performed with immunoSEQ multiplex PCR; in TCRdb, only in-frame clones are kept and a portion is missing. For V, J and clone size, that table is used; D and trimming come from the DNA. The sample has 200,000 to 300,000 clones, under 85% seen once; the top ten hold around 5.2%. This receptor was identified in a human donor in a cohort sampled during active COVID-19. J is TRBJ2-7 and V is TRBV7-2; D is unresolved. Material: peripheral blood. CDR3 DNA: TGTGCCAGCAGCCTAAGCTCCTACGAGCAGTACTTC. Translated: CASSLSSYEQYF.